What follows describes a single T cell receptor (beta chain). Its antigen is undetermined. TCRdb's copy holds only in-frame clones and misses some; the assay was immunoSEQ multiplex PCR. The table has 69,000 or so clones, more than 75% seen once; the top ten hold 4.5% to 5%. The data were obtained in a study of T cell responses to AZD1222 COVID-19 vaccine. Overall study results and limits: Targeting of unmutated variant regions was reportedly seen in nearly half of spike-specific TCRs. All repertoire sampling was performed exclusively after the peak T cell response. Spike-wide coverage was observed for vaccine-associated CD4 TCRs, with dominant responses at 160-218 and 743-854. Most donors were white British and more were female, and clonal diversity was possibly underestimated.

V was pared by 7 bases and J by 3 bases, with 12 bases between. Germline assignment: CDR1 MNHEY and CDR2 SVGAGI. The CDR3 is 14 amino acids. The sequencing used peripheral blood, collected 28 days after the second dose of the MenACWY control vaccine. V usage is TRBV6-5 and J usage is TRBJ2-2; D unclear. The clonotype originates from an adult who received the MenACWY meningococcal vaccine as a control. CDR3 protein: CASKKTAYTGELFF. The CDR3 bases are TGTGCCAGCAAAAAGACCGCTTACACCGGGGAGCTGTTTTTT.